The 29 T cell receptor beta chains below were found in one sample sequenced in a study of shared clonotypes between healthy human individuals. Clones were sequenced by immunoSEQ multiplex PCR, and TCRdb holds only the in-frame ones, with some missing. The sample holds around 200,000 clones, approximately 70% seen once. Sequencing was carried out using memory CD4+ T cells sorted from blood. Subset of the sample: CD45RA-negative fraction. All receptors come from a man aged 25 to 40 in good health.

This clone was seen more than once but under ten times. The chain has TRBV29-1 and TRBJ2-7; D unresolved. Germline values: CDR1 SQVTM, CDR2 ANQGSEA. The V end was cut by 5 bases, the J end by 2 bases, with 10 bases between. The CDR3 consists of 12 residues. The CDR3 coding sequence is TGCAGCGTTATAGGAATCACCTACGAGCAGTACTTC. Encoded protein: CSVIGITYEQYF.

The chain uses TRBV28 and TRBJ2-4, with TRBD2 identical over 10 bases. Germline assignment: CDR1 MDHEN and CDR2 SYDVKM. This CDR3 is 12 amino acids long. V dropped 4 bases and J dropped 12; count of bases not matched to a gene: 3. The CDR3 spells CASSSSGRAQYF. CDR3 DNA sequence: TGTGCCAGCAGTTCAAGCGGGAGGGCTCAGTACTTC.

In the case of this clone: Mismatch with germline at one junction end may stem from a read error. The V and J genes are TRBV7-2 and TRBJ2-3; possibly TRBD2 for D (6 bases). Germline lookup yields CDR1 SGHTA and CDR2 FQGNSA. The CDR3 spans 13 residues. The CDR3 spells CASSNQGLSGQEF. CDR3 in DNA: TGTGCCAGCAGCAACCAGGGACTTTCTGGGCAGGAATTT.

The DNA for the CDR3 is TGCGCCAGCAGGCCCGGGACTCGCGGGTACACAGATACGCAGTATTTT. Protein product: CASRPGTRGYTDTQYF. This chain uses TRBV5-1 with TRBJ2-3; tentative D call: TRBD2 (6 bases). The CDR3 totals 16 residues. CDR1 SGHRS and CDR2 YFSETQ come from the germline V gene. V was cut by 5 bases and J by 2 bases, with 18 bases left in between.

The chain links TRBV9 to TRBJ2-2; 10 bases map to TRBD1. The CDR3 runs 17 residues. After removal of 6 bases from V and 1 base from J, the junction contained 9 bases not matched to a gene. In germline, CDR1 is SGDLS, CDR2 YYNGEE. The CDR3 sequence: CASNKPGQGMNTGELFF. In nucleotides, the CDR3 is TGTGCCAGCAACAAACCGGGACAGGGGATGAACACCGGGGAGCTGTTTTTT.

This sequence joins TRBV6-6 and TRBJ2-3, with TRBD2 matching 11 bases. Trimming at V came to 4 bases and at J to 0 bases, leaving 3 bases not matched to a gene. CDR1 is MNHNY, CDR2 SVGAGI, per germline (reference sequence). This CDR3 contains 16 residues. CDR3 amino acids: CASSFRLAGSTDTQYF. The DNA for the CDR3 is TGTGCCAGCAGTTTCAGACTAGCGGGAAGCACAGATACGCAGTATTTT.

V usage is TRBV28 and J usage is TRBJ2-3, with 8 nucleotides matching TRBD2. The CDR3 length is 11 residues. The V segment lost 7 bases and the J segment 13 bases; nucleotides outside the gene matches: 7. Germline CDR1 is MDHEN and CDR2 is SYDVKM. The CDR3 spells CASTPGLAEYF. CDR3 DNA sequence: TGTGCCAGCACCCCAGGACTAGCCGAGTATTTT.

This clone was observed once. V and J are TRBV6-1 and TRBJ1-1; D gene unclear. The CDR3 spans 12 residues. V lost 2 bases and J lost 7, with 8 bases in between. In germline, CDR1 is MNHNS, CDR2 SASEGT. The CDR3, as DNA: TGTGCCAGCAGTGAATTCAGTAATGAAGCTTTCTTT. This encodes CASSEFSNEAFF.

The chain joins TRBV9 to TRBJ2-3; 12 positions agree with TRBD2. The CDR3 sequence is 16 residues long. V lost 4 bases to trimming and J lost 1 base; unmatched junction nucleotides: 4. Germline assignment: CDR1 SGDLS and CDR2 YYNGEE. CDR3 in DNA: TGTGCCAGCAGCCAGGGGACTAGCGGGCGCACAGATACGCAGTATTTT. Its translation is CASSQGTSGRTDTQYF. Combining the CDR3 with reference TRBV9 and TRBJ2-3 gives the whole variable domain DSGVTQTPKHLITATGQRVTLRCSPRSGDLSVYWYQQSLDQGLQFLIQYYNGEERAKGNILERFSAQQFPDLHSELNLSSLELGDSALYFCASSQGTSGRTDTQYFGPGTRLTVL.

V usage is TRBV2 and J usage is TRBJ1-5, with D perhaps TRBD1 (5 bases). The CDR3 is 14 residues long. Germline V lookup: CDR1 SNHLY, CDR2 FYNNEI. V was trimmed by 7 bases and J by 0 bases, leaving 10 bases between them. The CDR3 protein is CASTLGGSNQPQHF. CDR3 DNA sequence: TGTGCCAGCACCTTGGGGGGTAGCAATCAGCCCCAGCATTTT.

The genes are TRBV27 and TRBJ2-1; 7 nucleotides match TRBD2. The germline V gene encodes CDR1 MNHEY and CDR2 SMNVEV (reference sequence). This CDR3 spans 14 amino acids. With 3 bases clipped from V and 3 bases from J, the junction kept 2 bases outside the gene matches. The CDR3: CASSFSGYYNEQFF. The CDR3 DNA follows: TGTGCCAGCAGTTTTAGCGGGTACTACAATGAGCAGTTCTTC.

This clone has ten or more counts. Other nucleotide sequences from this sample produce the same CDR3. The V call is TRBV29-1, the J call TRBJ2-7, with D perhaps TRBD1 (5 bases). Trimming left V 5 bases short and J 2 bases short, with 10 bases between. The CDR3 is 12 residues long. Per germline, CDR1 SQVTM and CDR2 ANQGSEA. CDR3 sequence reads: CSVRQGAYEQYF. The CDR3 DNA reads as TGCAGCGTTCGCCAGGGCGCCTACGAGCAGTACTTC.

The chain joins TRBV7-8 to TRBJ2-1, with 8 positions matching TRBD2. Germline-derived CDR1 and CDR2 are SGHVS and FQNEAQ. J lost 7 bases, V lost 5 bases, and 13 bases had no gene match. The CDR3 sequence is 16 residues long. CDR3 DNA: TGTGCCAGCAGCCGCATCATGCTAGCGGGTGAAAATGAGCAGTTCTTC. Translation: CASSRIMLAGENEQFF.

This clone is a singleton in its sample. The V gene is TRBV15, the J gene TRBJ2-3, with D perhaps matching TRBD2 (6 bases). The CDR3 extends over 15 amino acids. CDR1 is LNHNV and CDR2 is YYDKDF in the germline V gene (reference sequence). V was trimmed by 3 bases and J by 3 bases, leaving 13 bases between them. DNA for the CDR3: TGTGCCACCAGCAGCCCGTCGGGGAGGACAGATACGCAGTATTTT. It is translated as CATSSPSGRTDTQYF. Combining the CDR3 with reference TRBV15 and TRBJ2-3 gives the whole variable domain DAMVIQNPRYQVTQFGKPVTLSCSQTLNHNVMYWYQQKSSQAPKLLFHYYDKDFNNEADTPDNFQSRRPNTSFCFLDIRSPGLGDTAMYLCATSSPSGRTDTQYFGPGTRLTVL.

The chain recombines TRBV20-1 with TRBJ2-7; the D is unclear. The germline V gene encodes CDR1 DFQATT and CDR2 SNEGSKA (reference sequence). This CDR3 spans 11 amino acids. Trimming left V 0 bases short and J 9 bases short, with 9 bases between. The CDR3 region is CSARDTPRQYF. In nucleotides, the CDR3 is TGCAGTGCTAGAGATACGCCGAGGCAGTACTTC.

This clone showed up just once. V and J are TRBV4-3 and TRBJ1-3; the D gene is possibly TRBD1 (6 bases). The CDR3 spans 15 residues. Germline-derived CDR1 and CDR2 are LGHNA and YSLEER. Trimming took off 2 bases at V and 0 bases at J, with 8 bases between the two ends. CDR3 protein: CASSQTTGSGNTIYF. DNA for the CDR3: TGCGCCAGCAGCCAAACGACAGGCTCTGGAAACACCATATATTTT.

The chain combines TRBV7-8 with TRBJ1-1; 7 bases match TRBD1. V shed 3 bases, J shed 1 base, and the junction held 2 bases outside the gene matches. CDR3 length: 14 residues. Germline CDR1 and CDR2: SGHVS and FQNEAQ. The CDR3 spells CASSLQGGNTEAFF. CDR3 sequence (DNA): TGTGCCAGCAGCTTGCAGGGGGGGAACACTGAAGCTTTCTTT.

The chain combines TRBV5-4 with TRBJ2-1; TRBD2 matches at 11 bases. The CDR3 extends over 15 amino acids. V shed 5 bases, J shed 7 bases, and the junction held 8 bases outside the gene matches. Germline loops: CDR1 SGHNT, CDR2 YYREEE (reference sequence). CDR3 DNA sequence: TGTGCCAGCAGACGGGCGTTAGCGGGAGGGAATGAGCAGTTCTTC. It specifies CASRRALAGGNEQFF.

This chain connects TRBV7-6 to TRBJ2-1; 7 bases agree with TRBD2. There are 13 residues in the CDR3. Trimming removed 8 bases from V and 0 bases from J; junction bases left unmatched: 1. Germline V gives CDR1 SGHVS, CDR2 FNYEAQ. CDR3 protein: CASRGSSYNEQFF. The CDR3 coding sequence is TGTGCCAGCCGCGGGAGCTCCTACAATGAGCAGTTCTTC.

Only one count was recorded for this clone. One base separates it from a far larger clone, so it is likely a read error. This rearrangement joins TRBV10-1 to TRBJ2-2; D is ambiguous. In germline, CDR1 is WNHNN, CDR2 SYGVQD (reference sequence). The CDR3 has 12 amino acids. The CDR3 protein is CASRRNAGELFF. DNA for the CDR3: TGCGCCAGCAGACGGAACGCCGGGGAGCTGTTTTTT.

This sequence joins TRBV10-3 and TRBJ1-2, with 7 bases fitting TRBD1. CDR1 ENHRY and CDR2 SYGVKD come from the germline V gene. The V and J ends lost 0 bases and 4 bases, in that order; junction bases with no gene match: 8. The CDR3 covers 16 residues. The CDR3 loop is CAISESHRGGSYGYTF. CDR3 in DNA: TGTGCCATCAGTGAGTCCCACAGGGGTGGGAGCTATGGCTACACCTTC.

The chain is built from TRBV7-2 and TRBJ2-7; D remains unclear. CDR1 is SGHTA, CDR2 FQGNSA, per germline. Trimming removed 3 bases from V and 7 bases from J, with 10 bases in between. This CDR3 is built from 12 residues. CDR3 DNA: TGTGCCAGCAGCTTCGGGCTTTCGGAGCAGTACTTC. Translating it yields CASSFGLSEQYF.

V usage is TRBV19 and J usage is TRBJ2-5; TRBD1 matches at 9 bases. CDR1 LNHDA and CDR2 SQIVND come from the germline V gene (reference sequence). Germline trimming cut 6 bases from V and 5 bases from J; bases unmatched to any gene: 7. This CDR3 comprises 14 residues. The CDR3 is CASSGNRGRETQYF. The CDR3 region has the DNA TGTGCCAGTAGCGGGAACAGGGGGCGCGAGACCCAGTACTTC.

This clone occurred many times. Here the CDR3 omits its conserved ending phenylalanine or tryptophan, so a read error is the likely source. The limits of the CDR3 on the DNA are not certain, so only TCRdb's listed CDR3 is given. The genes are TRBV7-9 and TRBJ2-7; the table's D gene call, TRBD2, was not cross checked with the DNA. CDR1 and CDR2 from the germline V gene are SEHNR and FQNEAQ (reference sequence). From its first to its last residue, the CDR3 has 9 amino acids. This CDR3 reads CARGSGLHP.

The sample holds a few counts of this clone. The chain is built from TRBV7-6 and TRBJ2-7, with 11 bases that match TRBD2. The ends lost 1 base at V and 7 bases at J; junction bases unmatched: 9. The germline V gene has CDR1 SGHVS and CDR2 FNYEAQ. This CDR3 is built from 16 residues. CDR3 DNA: TGTGCCAGCAGCTTAGGGGTACTAGCGGGAGTACAGGAGCAGTACTTC. Its translation: CASSLGVLAGVQEQYF.

V gene TRBV11-2 combines with J gene TRBJ2-6; the D is unclear. This CDR3 has 15 amino acids. CDR1 is SGHAT and CDR2 is FQNNGV in the germline V gene. The ends were cut back, 1 base at V and 1 base at J, with 5 bases in the middle. The CDR3, as DNA: TGTGCCAGCAGCTTAGTACCGTCTGGGGCCAACGTCCTGACTTTC. This encodes CASSLVPSGANVLTF.

For this clone: This sequence may be a read error, since a much larger clone differs from it by one base. The chain carries TRBV25-1 and TRBJ2-7; maybe TRBD2 (5 bases). The CDR3 is 11 amino acids. Trimming removed 8 bases at V and 4 bases at J, with 9 bases between. Germline CDR1 reads MGHDK; CDR2 reads SYGVNS. CDR3 sequence: CASASLYEQYF. CDR3 coding DNA: TGTGCCAGCGCTAGCCTTTACGAGCAGTACTTC.

This clone has more than one count but fewer than ten. The V call is TRBV30, the J call TRBJ2-6; TRBD1 is a possible D gene (6 bases). The CDR3 has 14 residues. Per germline, CDR1 GTSNPN and CDR2 SVGIG (reference sequence). Trimming pared 2 bases from V and 4 bases from J, leaving 9 bases between. The CDR3 sequence: CAWSTGSGANVLTF. DNA of the CDR3: TGTGCCTGGAGTACAGGGTCCGGGGCCAACGTCCTGACTTTC.

The chain uses TRBV15 and TRBJ2-1; 7 bases fit TRBD2. Germline loops: CDR1 LNHNV, CDR2 YYDKDF (reference sequence). With V trimmed by 5 bases and J by 9 bases, 13 bases remained unmatched. CDR3 length: 15 amino acids. The CDR3 sequence is CATSGTNGRGPEQFF. The CDR3 DNA follows: TGTGCCACCAGCGGGACTAACGGGAGAGGCCCTGAGCAGTTCTTC.